This T cell receptor (beta chain) came from a study of T cells in Graves' hyperthyroidism and ophthalmopathy. Amplified TCR beta CDR3 regions came from RNA transcripts. Using the HTBI primer set, a first-round RT-PCR was run on the TCR CDR3. TCRdb ran MiXCR on the multiplex PCR reads and lists one entry per CDR3 protein. Here the sample spans 500,000 to 700,000 distinct CDR3 sequences, 16% being singletons. In regard to this clonotype: This may come from a read error, since a much larger clone is one base off.

Input material: blood. The source of this sequence is a woman between 18 and 30 years old with Graves' hyperthyroidism.

The CDR3 is CASSLGRLASYNDQFF. In DNA form, the CDR3 reads TGTGCCAGCAGCTTAGGCAGACTAGCCTCCTACAATGATCAGTTCTTC. This chain uses TRBV7-9 with TRBJ2-1, with 7 bases aligning to TRBD2. CDR1 is SEHNR, CDR2 FQNEAQ, per germline (reference sequence). This CDR3 comprises 16 residues.